A single sample is the source of the 21 T cell receptor beta chains below, sequenced in a study of glioma-infiltrating T cells. TCR alpha and beta CDR3 regions were amplified from RNA using iRepertoire nested multiplex PCR. TCRdb ran MiXCR on the multiplex PCR reads and lists one entry per CDR3 protein. The profile shows approximately 190,000 distinct CDR3 sequences, approximately 30% of them singletons. The sequenced sample consisted of glioma tissue, nonneoplastic brain tissue, or PBMCs (not recorded which). The receptor set was obtained from a human donor with low-grade glioma or glioblastoma, undergoing nonglioma brain surgery, or in good health (not recorded which).

The J gene is TRBJ1-3, the V gene TRBV27, with 7 positions matching TRBD1. The length of the CDR3 is 12 residues. Losses at the gene ends were 8 bases for V and 4 bases for J; bases not matched to a gene: 2. From germline, CDR1 is MNHEY and CDR2 SMNVEV (reference sequence). CDR3 DNA sequence: TGTGCCAGCCAACAGGGGGGAAACACCATATATTTT. This sequence encodes CASQQGGNTIYF.

V and J are TRBV7-3 and TRBJ2-1; D possibly uses TRBD1 or TRBD2 (5 bases each). The CDR3 length is 14 residues. V was trimmed by 3 bases and J by 4 bases, leaving 10 bases between them. Germline V gene sequence: CDR1 SGHTA, CDR2 FQGTGA. The CDR3 DNA is TGTGCCAGCAGCTTTCTAGCAGGGTACAATGAGCAGTTCTTC. As protein: CASSFLAGYNEQFF.

This clonotype came up many times. V is TRBV7-2 and J is TRBJ2-7, with D unresolved. V gave up 1 base and J gave up 6 bases, with 7 bases separating them. The germline gives CDR1 SGHTA, CDR2 FQGNSA. The CDR3 runs 12 residues. The CDR3 DNA is TGTGCCAGCAGCTTAGGGACCCCCGAGCAGTACTTC. Translation gives CASSLGTPEQYF.

On this clonotype itself: An end of the junction does not agree with germline; a read error may underlie this. The CDR3 bases are TGTGCCAGCAGTTCCCACCTTTGGACTAGTTCTCATCATGAACAGTTCTTC. It is translated as CASSSHLWTSSHHEQFF. The chain links TRBV28 to TRBJ2-1; TRBD2 matches at 7 bases. CDR1 MDHEN and CDR2 SYDVKM come from the germline V gene. The CDR3 is 17 amino acids.

This clonotype was observed at least ten times. This chain uses TRBV27 with TRBJ2-5; a possible D gene is TRBD2 (6 bases). Germline V CDR1 and CDR2: MNHEY, SMNVEV (reference sequence). The V gene lost 6 bases and the J gene lost 0 bases, with 8 bases spanning the gap. The CDR3 totals 13 residues. CDR3 protein: CASRGGNQETQYF. The CDR3 bases are TGTGCCAGCAGAGGAGGGAACCAAGAGACCCAGTACTTC.

In DNA, the CDR3 is TGTGCCAGCAGCCCTGCCGGGCCGGGTACCTACGAGCAGTACTTC. Its translation: CASSPAGPGTYEQYF. The chain carries TRBV7-9 and TRBJ2-7; D remains unclear. The V gene's germline CDR1 is SEHNR and CDR2 FQNEAQ (reference sequence). Trimming left V 5 bases short and J 2 bases short, with 16 bases between. This CDR3 region has 15 residues.

The chain is built from TRBV20-1 and TRBJ2-7, with 11 bases identical to TRBD2. There are 15 residues in the CDR3. Germline CDR1 is DFQATT and CDR2 is SNEGSKA (reference sequence). J lost 3 bases, V lost 6 bases, and 10 bases had no gene match. The CDR3 DNA is TGCAGTGCAAGCCCGCTAGCGGGAGGCCGCTACGAGCAGTACTTC. This gives the protein CSASPLAGGRYEQYF.

The CDR3 sequence: CASSERGLAAPYEQYF. The CDR3 bases are TGTGCCAGCAGTGAGAGAGGACTAGCGGCGCCCTACGAGCAGTACTTC. The chain couples TRBV25-1 to TRBJ2-7; 10 nucleotides agree with TRBD2. The CDR3 is 16 residues long. V lost 3 bases, J lost 2 bases, and 7 bases stayed unmatched. From germline, CDR1 is MGHDK and CDR2 SYGVNS.

Worth noting for this clonotype: A much bigger clone sits one base away, suggesting this may be a read error. This chain connects TRBV4-1 to TRBJ1-2; 7 bases fit TRBD1. CDR3 size: 15 residues. The trim removed 6 bases at V and 4 bases at J, leaving 11 bases unmatched. The germline V gene encodes CDR1 MGHRA and CDR2 YSYEKL. CDR3 sequence: CASRPGQVGTYGYTF. In DNA, the CDR3 is TGCGCCAGCAGACCTGGACAGGTTGGGACCTATGGCTACACCTTC.

The V gene is TRBV11-2, the J gene TRBJ2-7; D tentatively reads TRBD1 or TRBD2 (5 bases each). The V gene lost 0 bases and the J gene lost 2 bases, with 11 bases spanning the gap. The CDR3 loop spans 15 amino acids. Germline V gene lookup returns CDR1 SGHAT and CDR2 FQNNGV. CDR3: CASSLEAGTTYEQYF. DNA for the CDR3: TGTGCCAGCAGCTTAGAGGCAGGGACCACCTACGAGCAGTACTTC.

This clonotype was seen many times. The chain couples TRBV29-1 to TRBJ2-1, with 9 nucleotides matching TRBD2. From germline, CDR1 is SQVTM and CDR2 ANQGSEA. The CDR3 totals 13 residues. The junction had 0 bases not matched to a gene; V was cut back by 4 bases and J by 2 bases. The CDR3 here is CSVGTSAYNEQFF. DNA for the CDR3: TGCAGCGTTGGGACTAGCGCCTACAATGAGCAGTTCTTC.

This clonotype was seen ten or more times. The chain is built from TRBV20-1 and TRBJ2-3, with 8 bases that match TRBD2. V was clipped by 5 bases and J by 4 bases; unmatched bases: 11. The CDR3 has 15 amino acids. Per germline, CDR1 DFQATT and CDR2 SNEGSKA (reference sequence). Here the CDR3 reads CSAGRASGSADTQYF. CDR3 DNA sequence: TGCAGTGCTGGAAGGGCTAGCGGGTCGGCAGATACGCAGTATTTT.

A word on this clonotype: Being one base from a much bigger clone, this may be a read error. The rearrangement joins TRBV24-1 to TRBJ2-7; D unresolved. The CDR3 covers 11 residues. V dropped 5 bases and J dropped 8 bases, with 9 bases sitting between them. Germline V gene data show CDR1 as KGHDR and CDR2 as SFDVKD. The CDR3 reads CATSAGGQQYF. In DNA, the CDR3 is TGTGCCACCAGTGCGGGCGGCCAGCAGTACTTC.

A word on this clonotype: Being one base from a much bigger clone, this may be a read error. The chain carries TRBV7-9 and TRBJ2-2; D is undetermined. The CDR3 sequence is 16 residues long. The ends were cut back, 2 bases at V and 6 bases at J, with 16 bases in the middle. Germline V gene lookup returns CDR1 SEHNR and CDR2 FQNEAQ (reference sequence). The CDR3: CASSLRLNHGAGELFF. In nucleotides, the CDR3 is TGTGCCAGCAGCTTACGACTCAACCACGGAGCCGGGGAGCTGTTTTTT.

As for this clonotype: A much larger clone differs from this one at a single base, so this may be a read error. The chain has TRBV7-2 and TRBJ2-7; D ambiguous. Per germline, CDR1 SGHTA and CDR2 FQGNSA. The CDR3 runs 11 residues. CDR3: CASSFKYEQHF. DNA of the CDR3: TGTGCCAGCAGCTTTAAATACGAGCAGCACTTC. Together with reference TRBV7-2 and TRBJ2-7, the CDR3 gives the full variable domain: GAGVSQSPSNKVTEKGKDVELRCDPISGHTALYWYRQSLGQGLEFLIYFQGNSAPDKSGLPSDRFSAERTGGSVSTLTIQRTQQEDSAVYLCASSFKYEQHFGPGTRLTVT.

This clonotype was recorded once. This chain joins TRBV29-1 and TRBJ2-7, with 7 bases aligning to TRBD1. CDR1 and CDR2 from the germline V gene are SQVTM and ANQGSEA. V lost 1 base, J lost 6 bases, and 9 bases stayed unmatched. The CDR3 is made up of 14 amino acids. CDR3 amino acids: CSVEANPGGGEQYF. DNA of the CDR3: TGCAGCGTTGAAGCTAATCCAGGGGGTGGCGAGCAGTACTTC.

This clonotype was detected only a few times. The chain couples TRBV5-6 to TRBJ2-3; 8 nucleotides match TRBD2. Germline CDR1 is SGHDT and CDR2 is YYEEEE. This CDR3 has 15 amino acids. The V gene end was trimmed by 4 bases and the J gene end by 3 bases; junction bases not matched to a gene: 7. CDR3 sequence: CASSRTGLETDTQYF. CDR3 DNA sequence: TGTGCCAGCAGCCGGACGGGACTAGAAACAGATACGCAGTATTTT.

This clonotype was picked up a small number of times. V gene TRBV5-1 combines with J gene TRBJ2-7, with 11 nucleotides matching TRBD2. The CDR3 sequence is 15 residues long. Per germline, CDR1 SGHRS and CDR2 YFSETQ. V was clipped by 0 bases and J by 4 bases; unmatched bases: 3. The CDR3 sequence: CASSLVPSGRYEQYF. The CDR3 DNA follows: TGCGCCAGCAGCTTGGTGCCTAGCGGGAGGTACGAGCAGTACTTC.

The chain has TRBV5-8 and TRBJ2-7; no clear D gene. This CDR3 comprises 13 residues. Trimming removed 2 bases at V and 7 bases at J, with 13 bases between. In germline, CDR1 is SGHTS, CDR2 YDEGEE. The CDR3 region is CASSFIQVNEQYF. For the CDR3, the DNA is TGTGCCAGCAGCTTCATTCAGGTTAATGAGCAGTACTTC.

This clonotype occurred many times. As DNA, the CDR3 is TGTGCCAGCAGTGGAAGCCCTAGAGATACGCAGTATTTT. Its protein is CASSGSPRDTQYF. The chain joins TRBV25-1 to TRBJ2-3; D gene unclear. V was trimmed by 4 bases and J by 5 bases, leaving 10 bases between them. This CDR3 comprises 13 residues. Germline CDR1 and CDR2: MGHDK and SYGVNS.

The chain uses TRBV5-1 and TRBJ2-3, with TRBD1 matching 7 bases. J lost 5 bases, V lost 5 bases, and 8 bases had no gene match. Germline lookup yields CDR1 SGHRS and CDR2 YFSETQ. This CDR3 comprises 14 residues. CDR3 DNA: TGCGCCAGCAGTGAGACAGGGATGGAAGATACGCAGTATTTT. It is translated as CASSETGMEDTQYF.